The rows below give T cell receptor beta chains drawn from one sample of a study of blood T cell repertoires in COVID-19. Profiled with immunoSEQ multiplex PCR; TCRdb holds only in-frame clones, not every one. Of under 300,000 clones in the sample, roughly nine tenths were seen once. The specimen was peripheral blood. The receptors here all came from a man aged 60-69 years with acute or convalescent COVID-19. The CDR3 runs from the conserved cysteine through the conserved F or W. Fields, in order: CDR3 protein, CDR3 DNA, clone size, CDR3 length, V gene, J gene, D gene. D genes are given only for firm matches. Where a row states a size, it is once, few, many or the class of an expanded clone; other rows omit it.

cdr3_aa: CATSSPTQGAAEKLFF
cdr3_nt: TGTGCCACCAGCTCCCCGACGCAGGGGGCTGCTGAAAAACTGTTTTTT
clone_size: -
cdr3_length: 16
v_call: TRBV15
j_call: TRBJ1-4
d_call: TRBD1

cdr3_aa: CASSPGQGFGEQYF
cdr3_nt: TGTGCCAGCAGCCCCGGACAGGGTTTCGGGGAGCAGTACTTC
clone_size: -
cdr3_length: 14
v_call: TRBV7-3
j_call: TRBJ2-7
d_call: TRBD1

cdr3_aa: CASSPRGFNPNTEAFF
cdr3_nt: TGTGCCAGCAGCCCGAGGGGGTTCAACCCAAACACTGAAGCTTTCTTT
clone_size: -
cdr3_length: 16
v_call: TRBV28
j_call: TRBJ1-1
d_call: -

cdr3_aa: CASSLLTGGNYEQYF
cdr3_nt: TGTGCCAGCAGCTTGTTAACAGGGGGCAATTACGAGCAGTACTTC
clone_size: -
cdr3_length: 15
v_call: TRBV5-6
j_call: TRBJ2-7
d_call: TRBD1

cdr3_aa: CASSQERLAFFF
cdr3_nt: TGTGCCAGCAGCCAGGAGAGACTAGCGTTTTTCTTC
clone_size: -
cdr3_length: 12
v_call: TRBV14
j_call: TRBJ2-1
d_call: TRBD2

cdr3_aa: CASSSIGPSGDDEQFF
cdr3_nt: TGTGCCAGCAGCTCAATAGGGCCTAGCGGGGACGATGAGCAGTTCTTC
clone_size: few
cdr3_length: 16
v_call: TRBV11-3
j_call: TRBJ2-1
d_call: TRBD2

cdr3_aa: CASSYSGISSGEQFF
cdr3_nt: TGCGCCAGCAGTTATAGCGGGATCTCTTCCGGTGAGCAGTTCTTC
clone_size: -
cdr3_length: 15
v_call: TRBV5-1
j_call: TRBJ2-1
d_call: TRBD2

cdr3_aa: CATSDDSDYGYTF
cdr3_nt: TGTGCCACCAGTGATGACAGTGACTATGGCTACACCTTC
clone_size: -
cdr3_length: 13
v_call: TRBV24-1
j_call: TRBJ1-2
d_call: -

cdr3_aa: CASSLTTSGGTDTQYF
cdr3_nt: TGTGCCAGCAGCTTAACGACTAGCGGGGGCACAGATACGCAGTATTTT
clone_size: -
cdr3_length: 16
v_call: TRBV7-3
j_call: TRBJ2-3
d_call: TRBD2

cdr3_aa: CASSIDREGQPQHF
cdr3_nt: TGTGCCAGTAGTATTGACAGGGAAGGTCAGCCCCAGCATTTT
clone_size: -
cdr3_length: 14
v_call: TRBV19
j_call: TRBJ1-5
d_call: TRBD1

cdr3_aa: CATGAGGANVLTF
cdr3_nt: TGTGCCACCGGAGCGGGAGGTGCCAACGTCCTGACTTTC
clone_size: -
cdr3_length: 13
v_call: TRBV24-1
j_call: TRBJ2-6
d_call: TRBD2

cdr3_aa: CASSLLGPTDTQYF
cdr3_nt: TGTGCCAGCTCACTACTAGGGCCAACAGATACGCAGTATTTT
clone_size: few
cdr3_length: 14
v_call: TRBV18
j_call: TRBJ2-3
d_call: -

cdr3_aa: CATSESGWVNYGYTF
cdr3_nt: TGTGCCACCAGTGAGTCAGGCTGGGTTAACTATGGCTACACCTTC
clone_size: once
cdr3_length: 15
v_call: TRBV24-1
j_call: TRBJ1-2
d_call: -

cdr3_aa: CAATGVVGYTF
cdr3_nt: TGTGCCGCGACAGGGGTGGTTGGCTACACCTTC
clone_size: -
cdr3_length: 11
v_call: TRBV28
j_call: TRBJ1-2
d_call: TRBD1

cdr3_aa: CASSQENPGLAREQYF
cdr3_nt: TGTGCCAGCAGCCAAGAGAATCCGGGACTAGCGAGAGAGCAGTACTTC
clone_size: few
cdr3_length: 16
v_call: TRBV4-2
j_call: TRBJ2-7
d_call: TRBD2

cdr3_aa: CASRLSRDRSYEQYF
cdr3_nt: TGTGCCAGCAGGCTCTCCCGGGACAGGAGCTACGAGCAGTACTTC
clone_size: -
cdr3_length: 15
v_call: TRBV6-6
j_call: TRBJ2-7
d_call: TRBD1

cdr3_aa: CASNLQGADNQPQHF
cdr3_nt: TGTGCCAGTAACCTACAGGGGGCGGACAATCAGCCCCAGCATTTT
clone_size: -
cdr3_length: 15
v_call: TRBV19
j_call: TRBJ1-5
d_call: TRBD1

cdr3_aa: CASSLNPGGTSGSWETQYF
cdr3_nt: TGCGCCAGCAGCTTGAATCCGGGAGGGACTAGCGGGAGTTGGGAGACCCAGTACTTC
clone_size: -
cdr3_length: 19
v_call: TRBV5-1
j_call: TRBJ2-5
d_call: TRBD2

cdr3_aa: CACPKAPESTDTQYF
cdr3_nt: TGTGCCTGCCCTAAGGCTCCGGAGAGCACAGATACGCAGTATTTT
clone_size: once
cdr3_length: 15
v_call: TRBV30
j_call: TRBJ2-3
d_call: -

cdr3_aa: CASSLGQGTGYTF
cdr3_nt: TGTGCCAGCAGTTTAGGACAGGGTACTGGCTACACCTTC
clone_size: once
cdr3_length: 13
v_call: TRBV28
j_call: TRBJ1-2
d_call: TRBD1

cdr3_aa: CASSLRPTRDYEQYF
cdr3_nt: TGTGCCAGCAGTTTAAGACCAACGAGGGACTACGAGCAGTACTTC
clone_size: many
cdr3_length: 15
v_call: TRBV28
j_call: TRBJ2-7
d_call: -

cdr3_aa: CASSSNSGVGQQYF
cdr3_nt: TGTGCCAGCAGTTCAAATTCGGGGGTTGGGCAGCAGTACTTC
clone_size: -
cdr3_length: 14
v_call: TRBV27
j_call: TRBJ2-7
d_call: -

cdr3_aa: CASSIAAGVTYNEQFF
cdr3_nt: TGTGCCAGTAGTATAGCGGCGGGAGTAACCTACAATGAGCAGTTCTTC
clone_size: -
cdr3_length: 16
v_call: TRBV19
j_call: TRBJ2-1
d_call: TRBD2

cdr3_aa: CASSHPGQGAKGSYEQYF
cdr3_nt: TGCGCCAGCAGCCACCCGGGACAGGGGGCGAAAGGCTCCTACGAGCAGTACTTC
clone_size: -
cdr3_length: 18
v_call: TRBV4-1
j_call: TRBJ2-7
d_call: TRBD1

cdr3_aa: CASLYTDTQYF
cdr3_nt: TGTGCCAGCCTTTACACAGATACGCAGTATTTT
clone_size: -
cdr3_length: 11
v_call: TRBV6-5
j_call: TRBJ2-3
d_call: -

cdr3_aa: CASSLVAGGRGRNTEAFF
cdr3_nt: TGCGCCAGCAGCTTGGTGGCAGGGGGCCGGGGTAGGAACACTGAAGCTTTCTTT
clone_size: -
cdr3_length: 18
v_call: TRBV5-1
j_call: TRBJ1-1
d_call: TRBD1

cdr3_aa: CASSLGAGSPSTDTQYF
cdr3_nt: TGTGCCAGCAGCTTAGGGGCCGGGAGCCCCAGCACAGATACGCAGTATTTT
clone_size: -
cdr3_length: 17
v_call: TRBV7-2
j_call: TRBJ2-3
d_call: -

cdr3_aa: CASIRAPGTSGNTIYF
cdr3_nt: TGTGCCAGCATTCGAGCTCCGGGAACCTCTGGAAACACCATATATTTT
clone_size: -
cdr3_length: 16
v_call: TRBV5-8
j_call: TRBJ1-3
d_call: -

cdr3_aa: CASSDSMGRKGAFYEQYF
cdr3_nt: TGTGCCAGCAGTGACTCGATGGGTCGGAAAGGAGCCTTTTACGAGCAGTACTTC
clone_size: -
cdr3_length: 18
v_call: TRBV6-4
j_call: TRBJ2-7
d_call: -

cdr3_aa: CASSSGRSGDTQYF
cdr3_nt: TGTGCCAGCAGCAGCGGGAGGTCGGGAGATACGCAGTATTTT
clone_size: once
cdr3_length: 14
v_call: TRBV28
j_call: TRBJ2-3
d_call: TRBD2

cdr3_aa: CASSQVGGNEQFF
cdr3_nt: TGTGCCAGCAGCCAAGTAGGAGGGAATGAGCAGTTCTTC
clone_size: -
cdr3_length: 13
v_call: TRBV4-2
j_call: TRBJ2-1
d_call: -

cdr3_aa: CASSIQGNTEAFF
cdr3_nt: TGTGCCAGCAGCATACAGGGGAACACTGAAGCTTTCTTT
clone_size: -
cdr3_length: 13
v_call: TRBV7-3
j_call: TRBJ1-1
d_call: -

cdr3_aa: CASSLVLLPSSYNEQFF
cdr3_nt: TGTGCCAGCAGCTTAGTGTTGCTCCCTAGCTCCTACAATGAGCAGTTCTTC
clone_size: few
cdr3_length: 17
v_call: TRBV7-8
j_call: TRBJ2-1
d_call: -

cdr3_aa: CASSFEGLDYEQYF
cdr3_nt: TGTGCCAGCAGTTTCGAGGGACTAGACTACGAGCAGTACTTC
clone_size: -
cdr3_length: 14
v_call: TRBV28
j_call: TRBJ2-7
d_call: TRBD2

cdr3_aa: CATSDPLRSTDTQYF
cdr3_nt: TGTGCCACCAGTGACCCCTTGAGGAGCACAGATACGCAGTATTTT
clone_size: -
cdr3_length: 15
v_call: TRBV24-1
j_call: TRBJ2-3
d_call: -

cdr3_aa: CASSYSQNRWEKLFF
cdr3_nt: TGTGCCAGCAGTTACTCGCAAAACCGGTGGGAAAAACTGTTTTTT
clone_size: -
cdr3_length: 15
v_call: TRBV6-5
j_call: TRBJ1-4
d_call: -

cdr3_aa: CASSLELAGGVHEQFF
cdr3_nt: TGTGCCAGCAGCTTAGAGCTAGCGGGAGGGGTACATGAGCAGTTCTTC
clone_size: once
cdr3_length: 16
v_call: TRBV7-6
j_call: TRBJ2-1
d_call: TRBD2

cdr3_aa: CAWNQGSYNSPLHF
cdr3_nt: TGTGCCTGGAACCAGGGTTCCTATAATTCACCCCTCCACTTT
clone_size: -
cdr3_length: 14
v_call: TRBV30
j_call: TRBJ1-6
d_call: -

cdr3_aa: CSVERGLMNTEAFF
cdr3_nt: TGCAGCGTTGAAAGAGGGTTGATGAACACTGAAGCTTTCTTT
clone_size: -
cdr3_length: 14
v_call: TRBV29-1
j_call: TRBJ1-1
d_call: -

cdr3_aa: CASSIVGTAYGYTF
cdr3_nt: TGTGCCAGTAGTATCGTCGGGACAGCCTATGGCTACACCTTC
clone_size: once
cdr3_length: 14
v_call: TRBV19
j_call: TRBJ1-2
d_call: TRBD1

cdr3_aa: CASSTTGNEQYF
cdr3_nt: TGCGCCAGCAGCACCACAGGGAACGAGCAGTACTTC
clone_size: -
cdr3_length: 12
v_call: TRBV5-1
j_call: TRBJ2-7
d_call: -

cdr3_aa: CASSARQFINSPLHF
cdr3_nt: TGTGCCAGCAGTGCCCGACAGTTTATCAATTCACCCCTCCACTTT
clone_size: -
cdr3_length: 15
v_call: TRBV2
j_call: TRBJ1-6
d_call: -

cdr3_aa: CASSVAGNTEAFF
cdr3_nt: TGTGCCAGCTCTGTGGCGGGTAACACTGAAGCTTTCTTT
clone_size: -
cdr3_length: 13
v_call: TRBV19
j_call: TRBJ1-1
d_call: -

cdr3_aa: CASRFGTSGYYEQYF
cdr3_nt: TGTGCCAGCAGGTTCGGGACTAGCGGATACTACGAGCAGTACTTC
clone_size: -
cdr3_length: 15
v_call: TRBV6-5
j_call: TRBJ2-7
d_call: TRBD2

cdr3_aa: CASSDWTGGHYGYTF
cdr3_nt: TGTGCCAGCAGCGACTGGACAGGGGGTCACTATGGCTACACCTTC
clone_size: few
cdr3_length: 15
v_call: TRBV3-1/TRBV3-2
j_call: TRBJ1-2
d_call: TRBD1

cdr3_aa: CASSPRTVNQPQHF
cdr3_nt: TGTGCCAGCAGCCCTCGGACAGTCAATCAGCCCCAGCATTTT
clone_size: -
cdr3_length: 14
v_call: TRBV7-8
j_call: TRBJ1-5
d_call: -

cdr3_aa: CASSSGQDGSPLHF
cdr3_nt: TGTGCCAGCAGCTCCGGACAGGACGGTTCACCCCTCCACTTT
clone_size: -
cdr3_length: 14
v_call: TRBV7-3
j_call: TRBJ1-6
d_call: TRBD1

cdr3_aa: CASSSDSAYSNQPQHF
cdr3_nt: TGTGCCAGCAGCTCCGACAGCGCCTATAGCAATCAGCCCCAGCATTTT
clone_size: -
cdr3_length: 16
v_call: TRBV7-9
j_call: TRBJ1-5
d_call: -